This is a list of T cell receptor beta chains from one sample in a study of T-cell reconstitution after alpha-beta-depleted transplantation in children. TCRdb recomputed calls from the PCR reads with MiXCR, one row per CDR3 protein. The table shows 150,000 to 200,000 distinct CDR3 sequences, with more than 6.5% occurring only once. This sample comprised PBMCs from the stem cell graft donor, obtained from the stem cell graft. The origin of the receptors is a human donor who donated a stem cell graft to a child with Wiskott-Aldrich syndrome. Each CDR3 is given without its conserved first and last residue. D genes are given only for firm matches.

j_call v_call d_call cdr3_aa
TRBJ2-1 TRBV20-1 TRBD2 SARDRSGRLVYNEQF
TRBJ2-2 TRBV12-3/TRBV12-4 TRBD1 ASSLGFRQGAYGELF
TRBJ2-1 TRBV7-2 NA ASSSYSRNEQF
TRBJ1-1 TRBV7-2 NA ASSSQMNTEAF
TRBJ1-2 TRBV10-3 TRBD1 AISQGQDIYGYT
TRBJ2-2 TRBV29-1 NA SVLGTNTGELF
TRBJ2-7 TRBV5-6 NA ASSWRREDEQY
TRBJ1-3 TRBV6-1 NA ASSALSRSSGNTIY
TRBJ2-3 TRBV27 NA ASSAHLLTDTQY
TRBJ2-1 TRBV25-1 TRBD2 ASRGLAGYNEQF
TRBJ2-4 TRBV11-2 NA ASSSSSEPWSQNIQY
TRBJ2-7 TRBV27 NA ASSLSNFPGYEQY
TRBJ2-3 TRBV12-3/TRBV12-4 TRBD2 ASSLGLAGVTPRDTQY
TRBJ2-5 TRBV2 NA ATHRDETQY
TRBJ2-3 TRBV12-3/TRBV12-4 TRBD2 ASSLRGEDTQY
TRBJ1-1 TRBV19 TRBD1 ASSIWDRGLGSTEAF
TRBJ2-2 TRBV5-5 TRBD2 ASTLGRGATNTGELF
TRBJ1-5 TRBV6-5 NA ASSSPGQPQH
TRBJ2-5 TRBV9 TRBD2 ASSGFGLAGAETQY
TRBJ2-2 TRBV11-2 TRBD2 ASSLERLAGGPGELF
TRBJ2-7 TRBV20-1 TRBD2 SARALAGVGEQY
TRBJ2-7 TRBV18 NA ASSPTGTPTYEQY
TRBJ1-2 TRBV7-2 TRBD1 ASSLGQGRANYGYT
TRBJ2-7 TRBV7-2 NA ASSYPSSGRDSYEQY
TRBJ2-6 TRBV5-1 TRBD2 ASRLAGGPSGANVLT
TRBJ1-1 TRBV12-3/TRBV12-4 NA ASSLGGNTEAF
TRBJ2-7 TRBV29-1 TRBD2 SVSGTLTYEQY
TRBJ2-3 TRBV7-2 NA ASSFPGGATDTQY
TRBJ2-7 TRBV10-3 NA AISELGRVSGNYEQY
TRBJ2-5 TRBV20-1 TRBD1 SAPGMTGSGETQY
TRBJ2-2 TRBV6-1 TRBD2 ASSKGTRRDTGELF
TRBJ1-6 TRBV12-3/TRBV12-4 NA ASSPIGTNNSPLH
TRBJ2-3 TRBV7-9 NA ASSVGTYGDTQY
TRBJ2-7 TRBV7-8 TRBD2 ASSPTRASGGHEQY
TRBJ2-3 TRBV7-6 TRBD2 ASSIISGGSKDTQY
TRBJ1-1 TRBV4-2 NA ASSQDLHGGDTEAF
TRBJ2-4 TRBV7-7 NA ASSAEKPGRQY
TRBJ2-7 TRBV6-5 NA ASSSVARISSYEQY